The 5 T cell receptor beta chains in this list originate from one sample, sequenced in a study of T cell responses to AZD1222 COVID-19 vaccine. Assay used: immunoSEQ multiplex PCR; TCRdb lists only in-frame clones, some missing. Counted here are 130,000 or so clones, around 88% occurring once; the ten biggest clones make up around 10%. The input for sequencing was peripheral blood, taken on day 0 of MenACWY control vaccination. The receptors here all came from an adult in good health.

CDR3 sequence: CSVHSGDNQPQHF. The CDR3 DNA sequence: TGCAGCGTTCATTCAGGGGATAATCAGCCCCAGCATTTT. The rearrangement uses TRBV29-1 and TRBJ1-5, with TRBD1 as a possible D gene (6 bases). CDR1 and CDR2 (germline): SQVTM, ANQGSEA. V was shortened by 5 bases and J by 4 bases, with 12 bases between the two germline ends. The CDR3 loop spans 13 amino acids.

The V and J genes are TRBV19 and TRBJ1-2, with D maybe TRBD1 (6 bases). Germline V gives CDR1 LNHDA, CDR2 SQIVND (reference sequence). The CDR3 is 15 residues long. V lost 7 bases, J lost 3 bases, and 18 bases lay in between. Here the CDR3 DNA reads TGTGCCAGTAAAGGAGGGGGGCGGGTCGACTATGGCTACACCTTC. Translation gives CASKGGGRVDYGYTF.

The rearrangement joins TRBV6-1 to TRBJ1-1; 7 positions match TRBD1. The CDR3 loop spans 15 amino acids. Trimming removed 0 bases from V and 6 bases from J; junction bases left unmatched: 7. Germline CDR1 and CDR2: MNHNS and SASEGT. For the CDR3, the DNA is TGTGCCAGCAGTGAAGCGTGGAGGGGGCAAGCTGAAGCTTTCTTT. This codes for CASSEAWRGQAEAFF.

In DNA, the CDR3 is TGTGCCAGCAGTGACGGCAGGGGGCAAGCTTTCTTT. Its translation: CASSDGRGQAFF. V and J are TRBV6-4 and TRBJ1-1, with TRBD1 identical over 8 bases. The CDR3 is 12 amino acids. Germline V gene sequence: CDR1 MRHNA, CDR2 SNTAGT. V lost 2 bases, J lost 9 bases, and 2 bases stayed unmatched.

The J gene is TRBJ2-5, the V gene TRBV20-1, with D maybe TRBD2 (5 bases). Germline CDR1 reads DFQATT; CDR2 reads SNEGSKA (reference sequence). This CDR3 has 15 amino acids. The V gene lost 3 bases and the J gene lost 1 base, with 15 bases spanning the gap. CDR3 sequence reads: CSASALGLSQETQYF. The CDR3 bases are TGCAGTGCTAGTGCTCTCGGACTTTCCCAAGAGACCCAGTACTTC.